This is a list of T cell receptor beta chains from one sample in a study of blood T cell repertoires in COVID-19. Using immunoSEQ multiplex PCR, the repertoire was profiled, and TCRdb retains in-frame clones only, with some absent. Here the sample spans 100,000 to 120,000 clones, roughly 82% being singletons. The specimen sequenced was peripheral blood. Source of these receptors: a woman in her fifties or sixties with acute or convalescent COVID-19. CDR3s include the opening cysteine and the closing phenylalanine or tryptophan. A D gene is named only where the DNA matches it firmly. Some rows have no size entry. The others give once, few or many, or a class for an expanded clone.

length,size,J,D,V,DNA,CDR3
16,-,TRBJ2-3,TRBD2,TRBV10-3,TGTGCCATCAGTGATAATAGCGGGGGTAGCACAGATACGCAGTATTTT,CAISDNSGGSTDTQYF
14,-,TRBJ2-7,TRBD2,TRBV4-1,TGCGCCAGCAGCCGACAGACTAGCGGATACGAGCAGTACTTC,CASSRQTSGYEQYF
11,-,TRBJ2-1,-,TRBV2,TGTGCCAGCAGTGCCCAGTTGAAACAGTTCTTC,CASSAQLKQFF
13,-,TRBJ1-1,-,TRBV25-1,TGTGCCAGCAGTGAAATCGGGAACACTGAAGCTTTCTTT,CASSEIGNTEAFF
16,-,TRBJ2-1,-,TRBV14,TGTGCCAGCAGCCAAGACAGGTATGACTCCTACAATGAGCAGTTCTTC,CASSQDRYDSYNEQFF
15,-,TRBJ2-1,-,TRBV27,TGTGCCAGCAGTTCCCGGGGCAGGGGCCAGAATGAGCAGTTCTTC,CASSSRGRGQNEQFF
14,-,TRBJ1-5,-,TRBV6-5,TGTGCCAGCAAACTGGACAGCGGGGATCAGCCCCAGCATTTT,CASKLDSGDQPQHF
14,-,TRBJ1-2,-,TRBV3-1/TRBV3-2,TGTGCCAGCAGCCAAGATTTGAAGGCGGATGGCTACACCTTC,CASSQDLKADGYTF
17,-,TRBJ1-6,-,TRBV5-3,TGTGCCAGAAGCACTCACCCCAGACAGCAAAAAATTGGGCCCCTCCACTTT,CARSTHPRQQKIGPLHF
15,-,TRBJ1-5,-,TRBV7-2,TGTGCCAGCAGCTTAAACAGGGCTGGCAATCAGCCCCAGCATTTT,CASSLNRAGNQPQHF
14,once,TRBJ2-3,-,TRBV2,TGTGCCAGCACCCCCGGTATAGGCACAGATACGCAGTATTTT,CASTPGIGTDTQYF
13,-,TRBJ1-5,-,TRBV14,TGTGCCAGCAGCCCGGGAGGCCTTCAGCCCCAGCATTTT,CASSPGGLQPQHF
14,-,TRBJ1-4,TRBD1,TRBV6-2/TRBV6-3,TGTGCCAGCAGTTCCTACCGGGACAGGGAAAAACTGTTTTTT,CASSSYRDREKLFF
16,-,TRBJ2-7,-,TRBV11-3,TGTGCCAGCAGCTTAGATCACGGCGGGGGCACCTACGAGCAGTACTTC,CASSLDHGGGTYEQYF
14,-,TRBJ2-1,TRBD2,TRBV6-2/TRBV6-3,TGTGCCAGCAGTTTCGTAGCGGGGGGGGGTGAGCAGTTCTTC,CASSFVAGGGEQFF
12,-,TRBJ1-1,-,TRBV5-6,TGTGCCAGCAGCCCAACTGGAAGCGCCGCTTTCTTT,CASSPTGSAAFF
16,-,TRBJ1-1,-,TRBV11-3,TGTGCCAGCAGCTTAGATCATACCGGAACGGGCACTGAAGCTTTCTTT,CASSLDHTGTGTEAFF
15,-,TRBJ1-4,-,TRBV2,TGTGCCAGCAGTGATCAGGGGCCCCGGCATGAAAAACTGTTTTTT,CASSDQGPRHEKLFF
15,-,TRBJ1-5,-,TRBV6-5,TGTGCCAGCAGTTATCGGCAGGGAGGGGGTCAGCCCCAGCATTTT,CASSYRQGGGQPQHF
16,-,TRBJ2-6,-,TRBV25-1,TGTGCCAGCAGCCCCATAGGAGGGGCCGGGGCCAACGTCCTGACTTTC,CASSPIGGAGANVLTF
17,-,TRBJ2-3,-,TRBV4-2,TGTGCCAGCAGCCAAGATAGTGCGGGGGCGAGGGCAGATACGCAGTATTTT,CASSQDSAGARADTQYF
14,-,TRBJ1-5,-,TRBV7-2,TGTGCCAGCAGCTTATCAAATAGCAATCAGCCCCAGCATTTT,CASSLSNSNQPQHF
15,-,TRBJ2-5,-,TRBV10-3,TGTGCCATCAGTGAGTCGACTCAGGGTCAAGAGACCCAGTACTTC,CAISESTQGQETQYF
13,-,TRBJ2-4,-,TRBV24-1,TGTGCCACCAGTGACCAGGGTAGGGACATTCAGTACTTC,CATSDQGRDIQYF
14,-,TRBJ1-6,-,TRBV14,TGTGCCAGCAGCCAATCAGGAAATAATTCACCCCTCCACTTT,CASSQSGNNSPLHF
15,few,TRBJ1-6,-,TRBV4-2,TGTGCCAGCAGCCAAGAAATCTCGGTTAATTCACCCCTCCACTTT,CASSQEISVNSPLHF
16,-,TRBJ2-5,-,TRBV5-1,TGCGCCAGCAGCTCGGGGGGAAGGACAGGGCGAGAGACCCAGTACTTC,CASSSGGRTGRETQYF
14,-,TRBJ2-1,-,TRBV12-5,TGTGCTAGTGGTTTGCGCTCCCGGTACAATGAGCAGTTCTTC,CASGLRSRYNEQFF
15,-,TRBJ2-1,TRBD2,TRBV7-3,TGTGCCAGCAGCTTAAGTTTAGCGGGGGTCAATGAGCAGTTCTTC,CASSLSLAGVNEQFF
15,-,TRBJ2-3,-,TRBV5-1,TGCGCCAGCAGCGGGATAGCGGCGAACACAGATACGCAGTATTTT,CASSGIAANTDTQYF
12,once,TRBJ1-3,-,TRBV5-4,TGTGCCAGCAGCGGAGAGGGAAACACCATATATTTT,CASSGEGNTIYF
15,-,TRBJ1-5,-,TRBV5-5,TGTGCCAGCAGCTTGCGAGCGGGTAGCAATCAGCCCCAGCATTTT,CASSLRAGSNQPQHF
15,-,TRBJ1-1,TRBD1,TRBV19,TGTGCCAGTAGTCCTTGGACAGGGAGAAGGACTGAAGCTTTCTTT,CASSPWTGRRTEAFF
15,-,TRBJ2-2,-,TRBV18,TGTGCCAGCTCACCACGAAGAGACACGATCGGGGAGCTGTTTTTT,CASSPRRDTIGELFF
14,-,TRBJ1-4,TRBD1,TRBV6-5,TGTGCCAGCAGATTGACAGGGATGGATGAAAAACTGTTTTTT,CASRLTGMDEKLFF
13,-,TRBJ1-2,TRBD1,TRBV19,TGTGCCAGTAGTGACAGGGAAGTTAAGGGCTACACCTTC,CASSDREVKGYTF
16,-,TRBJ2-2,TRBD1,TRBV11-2,TGTGCCAGCAGCTTAATAATGGGACAGAGGGGAGGGGAGCTGTTTTTT,CASSLIMGQRGGELFF
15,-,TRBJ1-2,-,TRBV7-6,TGTGCCAGCAGCTTAGATCCGACGGGGGAAGGTGGCTACACCTTC,CASSLDPTGEGGYTF
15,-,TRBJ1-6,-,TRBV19,TGTGCCAGTAGTATAACCCCCAGGGGCCAGGGGACCCTCCACTTT,CASSITPRGQGTLHF
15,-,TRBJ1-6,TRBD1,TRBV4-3,TGCGCCAGCAGCATTCACAGGGGGGAAGGATCACCCCTCCACTTT,CASSIHRGEGSPLHF
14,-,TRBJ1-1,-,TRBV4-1,TGCGCCAGCAGCCATGTTCGGGGGGACACTGAAGCTTTCTTT,CASSHVRGDTEAFF
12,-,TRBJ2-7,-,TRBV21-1,TGTGCCAGCAGCAAAGTCACTAGGGAGCAGTACTTC,CASSKVTREQYF
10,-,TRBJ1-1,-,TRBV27,TGTGCCAGCAGTTTTTTCGGGGCTTTCTTT,CASSFFGAFF
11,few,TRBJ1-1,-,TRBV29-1,TGCAGCGTGGCCAGGTTGGGTGAAGCTTTCTTT,CSVARLGEAFF
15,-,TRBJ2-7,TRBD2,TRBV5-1,TGCGCCAGCAGCTCGGCCGGGACTAGCGTGCTCGAGCAGTACTTC,CASSSAGTSVLEQYF
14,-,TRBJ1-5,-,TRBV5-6,TGTGCCAGCAGCTTGCAAGGAGGTAATCAGCCCCAGCATTTT,CASSLQGGNQPQHF
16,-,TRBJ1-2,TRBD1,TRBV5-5,TGTGCCAGCAGCAAGGGAGGGACAGGGGCTAACTATGGCTACACCTTC,CASSKGGTGANYGYTF